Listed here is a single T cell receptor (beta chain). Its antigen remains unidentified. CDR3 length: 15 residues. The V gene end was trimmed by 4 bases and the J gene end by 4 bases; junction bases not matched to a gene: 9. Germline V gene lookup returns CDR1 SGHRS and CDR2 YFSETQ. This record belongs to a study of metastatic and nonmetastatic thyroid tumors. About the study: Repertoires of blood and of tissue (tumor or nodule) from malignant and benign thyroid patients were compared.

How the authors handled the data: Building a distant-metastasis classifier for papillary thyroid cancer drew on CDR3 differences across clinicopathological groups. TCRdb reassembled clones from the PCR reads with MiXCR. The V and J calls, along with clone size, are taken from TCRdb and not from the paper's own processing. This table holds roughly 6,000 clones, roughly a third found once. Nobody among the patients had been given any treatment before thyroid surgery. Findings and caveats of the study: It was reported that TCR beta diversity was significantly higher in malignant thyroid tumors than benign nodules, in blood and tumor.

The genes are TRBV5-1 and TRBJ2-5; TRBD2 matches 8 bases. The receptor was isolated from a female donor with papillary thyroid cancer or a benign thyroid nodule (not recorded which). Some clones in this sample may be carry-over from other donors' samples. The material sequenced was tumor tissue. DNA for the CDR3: TGCGCCAGCAGCAGGAGCGGGAGTATCGCAGAGACCCAGTACTTC. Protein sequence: CASSRSGSIAETQYF.